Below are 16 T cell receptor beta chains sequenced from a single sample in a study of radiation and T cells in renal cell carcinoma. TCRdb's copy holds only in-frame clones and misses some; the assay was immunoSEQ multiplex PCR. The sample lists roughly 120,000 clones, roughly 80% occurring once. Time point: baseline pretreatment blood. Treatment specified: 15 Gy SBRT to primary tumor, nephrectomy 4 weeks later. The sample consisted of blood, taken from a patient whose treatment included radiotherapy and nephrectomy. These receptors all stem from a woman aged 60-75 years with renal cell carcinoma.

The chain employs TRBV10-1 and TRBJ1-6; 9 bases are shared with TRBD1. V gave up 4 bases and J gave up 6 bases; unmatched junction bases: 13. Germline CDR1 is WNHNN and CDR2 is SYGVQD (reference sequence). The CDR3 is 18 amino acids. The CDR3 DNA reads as TGCGCCAGCAGTGCCTACAACCCGGGACAGGGACTTAATTCACCCCTCCACTTT. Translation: CASSAYNPGQGLNSPLHF.

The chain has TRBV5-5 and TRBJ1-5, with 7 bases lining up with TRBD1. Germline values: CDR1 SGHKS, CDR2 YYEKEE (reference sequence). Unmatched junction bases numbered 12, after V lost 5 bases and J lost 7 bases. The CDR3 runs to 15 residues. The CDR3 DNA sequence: TGTGCCAGCAGTCCAATCCTACAGGGGCGACAGCCCCAGCATTTT. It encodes CASSPILQGRQPQHF.

CDR3 sequence reads: CASQSRGEQYF. Here the CDR3 DNA reads TGTGCCAGTCAGAGTCGAGGCGAGCAGTACTTC. V usage is TRBV25-1 and J usage is TRBJ2-7; D remains ambiguous. The CDR3 runs to 11 residues. The V end lost 9 bases, the J end lost 6 bases, and 12 bases lay between the germline ends. Germline CDR1 is MGHDK and CDR2 is SYGVNS.

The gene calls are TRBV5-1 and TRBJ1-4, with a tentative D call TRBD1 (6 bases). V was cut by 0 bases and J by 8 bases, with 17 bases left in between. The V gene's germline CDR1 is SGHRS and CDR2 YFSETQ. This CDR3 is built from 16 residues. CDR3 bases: TGCGCCAGCAGCTTGGAAGGGGGGGCGGTTGGCGAAAAACTGTTTTTT. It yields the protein CASSLEGGAVGEKLFF.

DNA for the CDR3: TGTGCCAGCAGCTGGACAGGGGCCAAAAACATTCAGTACTTC. Protein product: CASSWTGAKNIQYF. The rearrangement uses TRBV5-6 and TRBJ2-4, with TRBD1 matching over 8 bases. CDR3 length: 14 amino acids. Germline loops: CDR1 SGHDT, CDR2 YYEEEE. V lost 3 bases to trimming and J lost 1 base; unmatched junction nucleotides: 0.

The CDR3 region is CASSPGRRMNTEAFF. CDR3 nucleotide sequence: TGTGCCAGCAGCCCCGGCAGAAGGATGAACACTGAAGCTTTCTTT. The rearrangement uses TRBV5-4 and TRBJ1-1; D is ambiguous. V was pared by 4 bases and J by 0 bases, with 13 bases between. CDR3 length equals 15 residues. Germline V lookup: CDR1 SGHNT, CDR2 YYREEE (reference sequence).

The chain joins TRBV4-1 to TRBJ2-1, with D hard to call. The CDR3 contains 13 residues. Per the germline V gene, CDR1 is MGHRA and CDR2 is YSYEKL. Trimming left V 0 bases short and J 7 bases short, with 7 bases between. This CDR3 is CASSQDNRNEQFF. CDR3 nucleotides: TGCGCCAGCAGCCAAGATAACCGGAATGAGCAGTTCTTC.

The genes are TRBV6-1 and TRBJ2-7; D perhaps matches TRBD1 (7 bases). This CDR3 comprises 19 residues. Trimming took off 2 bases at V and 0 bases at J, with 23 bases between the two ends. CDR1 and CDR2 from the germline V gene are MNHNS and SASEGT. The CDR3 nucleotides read TGTGCCAGCAGTGAAAATAATCCGACAGGGAGGCCCCACTCCTACGAGCAGTACTTC. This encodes CASSENNPTGRPHSYEQYF.

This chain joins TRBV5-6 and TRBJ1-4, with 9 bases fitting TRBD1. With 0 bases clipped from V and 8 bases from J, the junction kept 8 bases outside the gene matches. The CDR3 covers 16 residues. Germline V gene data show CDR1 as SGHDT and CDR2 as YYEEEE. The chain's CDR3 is CASSLEGYRGPEKLFF. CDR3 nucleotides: TGTGCCAGCAGCTTGGAAGGGTACAGGGGGCCCGAAAAACTGTTTTTT.

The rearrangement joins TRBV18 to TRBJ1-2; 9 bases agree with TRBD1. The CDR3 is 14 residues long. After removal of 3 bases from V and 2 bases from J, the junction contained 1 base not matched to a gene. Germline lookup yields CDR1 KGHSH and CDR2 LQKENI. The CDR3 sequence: CASSPGQGNYGYTF. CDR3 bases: TGTGCCAGCTCACCCGGACAGGGGAACTATGGCTACACCTTC.

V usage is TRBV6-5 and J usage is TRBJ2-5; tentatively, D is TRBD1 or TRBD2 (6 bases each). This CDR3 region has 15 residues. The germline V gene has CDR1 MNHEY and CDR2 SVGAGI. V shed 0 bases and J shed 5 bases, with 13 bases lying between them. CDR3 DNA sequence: TGTGCCAGCAGTTACTCGAGAGGGGGGAGGGAGACCCAGTACTTC. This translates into CASSYSRGGRETQYF.

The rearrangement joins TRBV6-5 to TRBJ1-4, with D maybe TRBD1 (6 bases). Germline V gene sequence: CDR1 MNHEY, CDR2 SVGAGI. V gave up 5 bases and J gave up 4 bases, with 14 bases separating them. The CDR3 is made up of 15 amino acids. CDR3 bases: TGTGCCAGCAGTAGGACGCGGGACATTAATGAAAAACTGTTTTTT. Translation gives CASSRTRDINEKLFF.

For the CDR3, the DNA is TGCGCCAGCAGCCTGAACATACAGGGCTTCTACGAGCAGTACTTC. It encodes CASSLNIQGFYEQYF. V usage is TRBV5-1 and J usage is TRBJ2-7; D possibly corresponds to TRBD1 (6 bases). This CDR3 contains 15 residues. Germline-derived CDR1 and CDR2 are SGHRS and YFSETQ. Trimming pared 4 bases from V and 3 bases from J, leaving 17 bases between.

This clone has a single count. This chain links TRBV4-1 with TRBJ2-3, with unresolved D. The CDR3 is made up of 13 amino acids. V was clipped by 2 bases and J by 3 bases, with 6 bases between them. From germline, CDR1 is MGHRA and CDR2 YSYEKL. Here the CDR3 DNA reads TGCGCCAGCAGCCAAACAGCTACAGATACGCAGTATTTT. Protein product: CASSQTATDTQYF.

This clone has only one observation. CDR3 in amino acids: CASSRSWGSNQPQHF. The CDR3 bases are TGTGCCAGCAGCCGGAGTTGGGGGAGCAATCAGCCCCAGCATTTT. The V gene is TRBV6-5, the J gene TRBJ1-5, with a tentative D call TRBD1 (5 bases). The CDR3 totals 15 residues. Trimming cost V 6 bases and J 1 base, with 13 bases left between them. The germline CDR1 and CDR2 sequences are MNHEY and SVGAGI.

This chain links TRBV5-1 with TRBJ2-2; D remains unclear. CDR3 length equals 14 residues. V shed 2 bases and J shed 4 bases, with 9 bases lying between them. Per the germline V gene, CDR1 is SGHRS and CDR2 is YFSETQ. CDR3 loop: CASSFDAGTGELFF. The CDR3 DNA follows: TGCGCCAGCAGCTTCGACGCCGGCACCGGGGAGCTGTTTTTT.